The sample holds a few counts of the clone carrying this T cell receptor (beta chain). Its antigen remains unknown. The entry originates in a study of long-term antiretroviral therapy in people with HIV. With V trimmed by 7 bases and J by 4 bases, 8 bases remained unmatched. From germline, CDR1 is MNHNS and CDR2 SASEGT. CDR3 length: 14 amino acids. General study findings and limits: ART adherence, viral resistance and therapy changes went undocumented. Repertoires looked antigen-experienced, with only a slight naive shift after ART. Post-ART samples showed increased diversity that remained below transplant donor control levels.

Run at survey level, the immunoSEQ assay was version v3.0. Samples were sequenced targeting 40,000-50,000 T-cell genomes each. Sequenced by immunoSEQ multiplex PCR; TCRdb stores in-frame clones only, minus some. Of 40,000 to 50,000 clones in the sample, about 95% were seen once. Here the sequenced sample was unsorted PBMCs, taken just over 9 years after starting antiretroviral therapy. The rearrangement uses TRBV6-1 and TRBJ1-1; the match to TRBD1 covers 8 bases. This TCR derives from a man aged 25-45 years with HIV. CDR3 sequence: CASNRQGRGTEAFF. CDR3 in DNA: TGTGCCAGCAATAGACAGGGGAGAGGCACTGAAGCTTTCTTT.